The 17 T cell receptor beta chains in this list originate from one sample, sequenced in a study of siplizumab effects on memory and regulatory T cells. The protocol was immunoSEQ multiplex PCR, while the TCRdb copy is restricted to in-frame clones and leaves out a portion. The data show just over 40,000 clones, 80% to 90% seen once. The sample comprised naive CD4+ T cells sorted from blood. The receptors shown here come from a human donor in good health.

The rearrangement uses TRBV30 and TRBJ1-3; perhaps TRBD1 as D (5 bases). V was trimmed by 0 bases and J by 0 bases, leaving 6 bases between them. Looked up from germline, CDR1 is GTSNPN and CDR2 is SVGIG (reference sequence). This CDR3 is built from 14 residues. The CDR3 sequence: CAWSVGGSGNTIYF. CDR3 coding DNA: TGTGCCTGGAGTGTGGGGGGCTCTGGAAACACCATATATTTT.

This clone came up once. The chain employs TRBV5-1 and TRBJ2-5, with D possibly TRBD2 on 6 matching bases. Germline CDR1 reads SGHRS; CDR2 reads YFSETQ. The CDR3 has 15 amino acids. V shed 0 bases and J shed 4 bases, with 13 bases lying between them. The CDR3 is CASSLDAGIRETQYF. The CDR3 DNA reads TGCGCCAGCAGCTTGGATGCGGGGATTAGAGAGACCCAGTACTTC.

The chain links TRBV7-9 to TRBJ2-1; D may be TRBD2 (5 bases). The CDR3 has 13 residues. The germline V gene has CDR1 SEHNR and CDR2 FQNEAQ (reference sequence). V was shortened by 5 bases and J by 3 bases, with 8 bases between the two germline ends. DNA of the CDR3: TGTGCCAGCAGCGACCGGGACTACAATGAGCAGTTCTTC. This translates into CASSDRDYNEQFF.

The V call is TRBV6-6, the J call TRBJ2-7; 7 bases match TRBD2. CDR1 and CDR2 from the germline V gene are MNHNY and SVGAGI (reference sequence). The CDR3 covers 14 residues. The trim removed 5 bases at V and 2 bases at J, leaving 6 bases unmatched. The CDR3 here is CASSPWEGTYEQYF. The CDR3 nucleotides read TGTGCCAGCAGTCCTTGGGAGGGAACCTACGAGCAGTACTTC.

This clone appeared a single time. The V gene is TRBV5-6, the J gene TRBJ2-5; D gene unclear. The V end lost 0 bases, the J end lost 5 bases, and 5 bases lay between the germline ends. This CDR3 is 12 amino acids long. The germline V gene has CDR1 SGHDT and CDR2 YYEEEE. The CDR3 coding sequence is TGTGCCAGCAGCTTGGTTGAGGAGACCCAGTACTTC. Its translation: CASSLVEETQYF.

To note about this clone: Other DNA variants within this sample encode the same CDR3. The CDR3 DNA reads TGCGCCAGCAGCTTGGGGGGAGAAGAGACCCAGTACTTC. Amino acid sequence: CASSLGGEETQYF. The rearrangement joins TRBV5-1 to TRBJ2-5; D is possibly TRBD2 (5 bases). Trimming pared 0 bases from V and 3 bases from J, leaving 6 bases between. This CDR3 has 13 amino acids. Germline values: CDR1 SGHRS, CDR2 YFSETQ.

The chain couples TRBV28 to TRBJ1-2; no firm D call. Germline loops: CDR1 MDHEN, CDR2 SYDVKM. The ends were cut back, 3 bases at V and 0 bases at J, with 8 bases in the middle. There are 14 residues in the CDR3. The CDR3 sequence: CASSFPLANYGYTF. The DNA of the CDR3 is TGTGCCAGCAGTTTCCCCCTTGCTAACTATGGCTACACCTTC.

This sequence joins TRBV10-3 and TRBJ2-3; 10 nucleotides align to TRBD2. CDR3 size: 18 residues. The germline gives CDR1 ENHRY, CDR2 SYGVKD. Losses at the gene ends were 5 bases for V and 3 bases for J; bases not matched to a gene: 14. Written as DNA, the CDR3 is TGTGCCATCAGTCCGGGATCTCTAGCGGGAGCATCGACAGATACGCAGTATTTT. It encodes CAISPGSLAGASTDTQYF.

The chain is built from TRBV5-1 and TRBJ1-1, with a weak D call TRBD1 (5 bases). The V gene's germline CDR1 is SGHRS and CDR2 YFSETQ. Trimming removed 4 bases from V and 0 bases from J, with 13 bases in between. The CDR3 loop spans 15 amino acids. The CDR3 DNA follows: TGCGCCAGCAGCACGGGGACGGTGATGAACACTGAAGCTTTCTTT. Encoded protein: CASSTGTVMNTEAFF.

Here the CDR3 DNA reads TGTGCCAGCAGCCCAGACGCGGGGGGCTCCCAAGAGACCCAGTACTTC. It codes for CASSPDAGGSQETQYF. This sequence joins TRBV9 and TRBJ2-5, with 8 bases identical to TRBD2. The length of the CDR3 is 16 residues. With 4 bases clipped from V and 1 base from J, the junction kept 9 bases outside the gene matches. CDR1 and CDR2 (germline): SGDLS, YYNGEE.

The chain joins TRBV6-5 to TRBJ2-2; TRBD1 is a possible D gene (5 bases). Germline assignment: CDR1 MNHEY and CDR2 SVGAGI. The length of the CDR3 is 15 residues. The V end lost 0 bases, the J end lost 1 base, and 6 bases lay between the germline ends. The CDR3 loop reads CASSYSGLNTGELFF. DNA of the CDR3: TGTGCCAGCAGTTACTCGGGGCTGAACACCGGGGAGCTGTTTTTT.

The chain combines TRBV5-1 with TRBJ2-1, with D tentatively TRBD1 or TRBD2 (5 bases each). The CDR3 spans 15 residues. Germline-derived CDR1 and CDR2 are SGHRS and YFSETQ. Trimming left V 2 bases short and J 5 bases short, with 14 bases between. The CDR3 here is CASSLPGPDHNEQFF. CDR3 DNA: TGCGCCAGCAGCTTACCGGGACCAGACCACAATGAGCAGTTCTTC.

This chain joins TRBV10-2 and TRBJ2-3; D ambiguous. The CDR3 loop spans 12 amino acids. Per the germline V gene, CDR1 is WSHSY and CDR2 is SAAADI. The ends were cut back, 0 bases at V and 5 bases at J, with 3 bases in the middle. CDR3 loop: CASSESGDTQYF. In DNA form, the CDR3 reads TGCGCCAGCAGTGAGTCGGGAGATACGCAGTATTTT.

The chain combines TRBV6-1 with TRBJ1-3, with D unclear. The CDR3 consists of 13 residues. V was pared by 8 bases and J by 0 bases, with 8 bases between. CDR1 is MNHNS, CDR2 SASEGT, per germline. The CDR3 is CASRASSGNTIYF. In nucleotides, the CDR3 is TGTGCCAGCCGGGCCAGCTCTGGAAACACCATATATTTT.

The chain uses TRBV21-1 and TRBJ1-2. TRBV21-1 is reported as a pseudogene. There are 14 residues in the CDR3. CDR3 region: CASSRKREDRDNLF. CDR3 nucleotides: TGTGCCAGCAGCCGAAAAAGGGAGGACCGGGACAACCTCTTC.

CDR3 DNA sequence: TGTGCCAGCAGCTTAGCGGGGGACTACAATGAGCAGTTCTTC. Translated, it gives CASSLAGDYNEQFF. The chain recombines TRBV7-2 with TRBJ2-1; perhaps D is TRBD1 or TRBD2 (5 bases each). Germline CDR1 is SGHTA and CDR2 is FQGNSA. Trimming took off 0 bases at V and 3 bases at J, with 6 bases between the two ends. There are 14 residues in the CDR3.

The chain has TRBV5-1 and TRBJ2-7; 11 bases map to TRBD1. Unmatched junction bases numbered 18, after V lost 4 bases and J lost 12 bases. Germline values: CDR1 SGHRS, CDR2 YFSETQ. The length of the CDR3 is 16 residues. The CDR3 DNA follows: TGCGCCAGCAGCCGGGGACAGGGGGTCACCTCCTACGAGAGGTACTTC. Amino acids: CASSRGQGVTSYERYF. Combining the CDR3 with reference TRBV5-1 and TRBJ2-7 gives the whole variable domain KAGVTQTPRYLIKTRGQQVTLSCSPISGHRSVSWYQQTPGQGLQFLFEYFSETQRNKGNFPGRFSGRQFSNSRSEMNVSTLELGDSALYLCASSRGQGVTSYERYFGPGTRLTVT.